This TCR beta chain came from a study of cytomegalovirus exposure and HLA in healthy donors. The CDR3 extends over 15 amino acids. With V trimmed by 2 bases and J by 7 bases, 13 bases remained unmatched. Germline lookup yields CDR1 GTSNPN and CDR2 SVGIG (reference sequence). The donors were members of the validation cohort, which comprised under 150 subjects and was separate from the first cohort of fewer than 700 subjects. Measured with immunoSEQ multiplex PCR; TCRdb has only the in-frame clones, and not every one. This table has about 330,000 clones, roughly 87% appearing once. Material: PBMCs. The clonotype comes from a woman in her thirties in good health and CMV-seropositive. V is TRBV30 and J is TRBJ1-2; 7 positions match TRBD1. CDR3: CAWSSSGTVLGGYTF. The CDR3 bases are TGTGCCTGGAGTAGCTCGGGGACAGTGTTGGGTGGCTACACCTTC.